This entry lists 11 T cell receptor beta chains sequenced from one sample in a study. Cells sorted as Tregs were CD4+, CD25+ and CD127-/low. TCRdb reanalysed the 5' RACE reads using MiXCR and keeps one entry per CDR3 protein. The top ten hold 2% to 2.5% of the sample, which has some 32,000 distinct CDR3 sequences, 25% to 30% seen once. Sequenced input: tumor-infiltrating Tregs sorted from the breast tumor. The receptors were gathered from a female donor with breast cancer.

The CDR3 DNA follows: TGTGCCAGTAGTATGCAGGGAACCTATAATTCACCCCTCCACTTT. Translating it yields CASSMQGTYNSPLHF. This chain joins TRBV19 and TRBJ1-6; D is perhaps TRBD1 (5 bases). The CDR3 totals 15 residues. V was shortened by 3 bases and J by 2 bases, with 8 bases between the two germline ends. Germline CDR1 reads LNHDA; CDR2 reads SQIVND (reference sequence). Using reference TRBV19 and TRBJ1-6 for the parts outside the CDR3, the full variable domain is DGGITQSPKYLFRKEGQNVTLSCEQNLNHDAMYWYRQDPGQGLRLIYYSQIVNDFQKGDIAEGYSVSREKKESFPLTVTSAQKNPTAFYLCASSMQGTYNSPLHFGNGTRLTVT.

Comments on this clonotype: At one end, the junction sequence differs from germline, possibly due to a read error. The chain employs TRBV12-3 or TRBV12-4 and TRBJ1-3; perhaps TRBD1 as D (6 bases). The CDR3 length is 12 residues. CDR3 sequence (DNA): TGTGCCAGCAGTCTAGGGGGAAACACCATGTACTTT. Translated, it gives CASSLGGNTMYF.

This clonotype was counted between two and nine times. The V and J genes are TRBV15 and TRBJ2-3, with 8 bases that match TRBD2. The CDR3 is 15 amino acids. After removal of 0 bases from V and 3 bases from J, the junction contained 2 bases not matched to a gene. Germline-derived CDR1 and CDR2 are LNHNV and YYDKDF (reference sequence). This chain's CDR3 is CATSRDPSGTDTQYF. CDR3 coding DNA: TGTGCCACCAGCAGAGATCCTAGCGGGACAGATACGCAGTATTTT.

This clonotype was recorded at least ten times. The chain is built from TRBV6-5 and TRBJ1-2, with TRBD1 matching 12 bases. After removal of 1 base from V and 7 bases from J, the junction contained 7 bases not matched to a gene. CDR1 is MNHEY, CDR2 SVGAGI, per germline. The CDR3 is 16 residues long. CDR3 in DNA: TGTGCCAGCAGTTACTGGGGGGGACAGGGGGCAGCTGGCTACACCTTC. Translated: CASSYWGGQGAAGYTF.

This clonotype was found many times. The gene calls are TRBV27 and TRBJ1-1; 8 bases match TRBD1. With V trimmed by 4 bases and J by 1 base, 5 bases remained unmatched. Per the germline V gene, CDR1 is MNHEY and CDR2 is SMNVEV (reference sequence). The CDR3 contains 15 residues. Written as DNA, the CDR3 is TGTGCCAGCAGTTCCTCGGACAGGGCGAACACTGAAGCTTTCTTT. Its translation is CASSSSDRANTEAFF.

This CDR3 reads CASSSTSGRYSYEQYF. As DNA, the CDR3 is TGCGCCAGCAGCTCGACTAGCGGGAGGTACTCCTACGAGCAGTACTTC. The chain recombines TRBV5-1 with TRBJ2-7; 13 nucleotides align to TRBD2. In germline, CDR1 is SGHRS, CDR2 YFSETQ. This CDR3 is 16 amino acids long. V gave up 3 bases and J gave up 0 bases; unmatched junction bases: 3.

This clonotype was observed at least ten times. The chain is built from TRBV28 and TRBJ1-5; 7 bases align to TRBD1. Germline CDR1 is MDHEN and CDR2 is SYDVKM. The CDR3 spans 14 residues. With V trimmed by 6 bases and J by 0 bases, 2 bases remained unmatched. The CDR3 sequence: CASRGQISNQPQHF. As DNA, the CDR3 is TGTGCCAGCAGGGGACAGATTAGCAATCAGCCCCAGCATTTT.

This clonotype occurred many times. This chain links TRBV21-1 with TRBJ1-4. TRBV21-1 is an annotated pseudogene. The length of the CDR3 is 10 residues. The CDR3 here is CASIEGRLFF. In nucleotides, the CDR3 is TGTGCCAGCATCGAGGGTAGACTGTTTTTT.

This clonotype was seen more than once but under ten times. The chain links TRBV3-1 to TRBJ2-2, with D maybe TRBD1 (6 bases). Trimming stripped 4 bases from V and 5 bases from J, with 17 bases between. The CDR3 extends over 16 amino acids. Germline-derived CDR1 and CDR2 are LGHDT and YNNKEL (reference sequence). The CDR3 here is CASSPERGRGTGELFF. The CDR3 DNA reads TGTGCCAGCAGCCCCGAGAGGGGAAGGGGGACCGGGGAGCTGTTTTTT.

In this sample, this clonotype turned up many times. The chain has TRBV7-2 and TRBJ2-1; D may be TRBD2 (6 bases). The V end lost 1 base, the J end lost 2 bases, and 9 bases lay between the germline ends. The CDR3 has 15 amino acids. The germline V gene encodes CDR1 SGHTA and CDR2 FQGNSA. The CDR3: CASSLVAGPYNEQFF. The CDR3 nucleotides are TGTGCCAGCAGCTTAGTTGCGGGGCCCTACAATGAGCAGTTCTTC.

The chain employs TRBV20-1 and TRBJ1-1, with 8 positions matching TRBD1. The CDR3 is 14 amino acids. The V gene's germline CDR1 is DFQATT and CDR2 SNEGSKA (reference sequence). After removal of 0 bases from V and 7 bases from J, the junction contained 7 bases not matched to a gene. DNA for the CDR3: TGCAGTGCTAGAGATGGCAGGGGGCGCTTTGAAGCTTTCTTT. Protein: CSARDGRGRFEAFF.